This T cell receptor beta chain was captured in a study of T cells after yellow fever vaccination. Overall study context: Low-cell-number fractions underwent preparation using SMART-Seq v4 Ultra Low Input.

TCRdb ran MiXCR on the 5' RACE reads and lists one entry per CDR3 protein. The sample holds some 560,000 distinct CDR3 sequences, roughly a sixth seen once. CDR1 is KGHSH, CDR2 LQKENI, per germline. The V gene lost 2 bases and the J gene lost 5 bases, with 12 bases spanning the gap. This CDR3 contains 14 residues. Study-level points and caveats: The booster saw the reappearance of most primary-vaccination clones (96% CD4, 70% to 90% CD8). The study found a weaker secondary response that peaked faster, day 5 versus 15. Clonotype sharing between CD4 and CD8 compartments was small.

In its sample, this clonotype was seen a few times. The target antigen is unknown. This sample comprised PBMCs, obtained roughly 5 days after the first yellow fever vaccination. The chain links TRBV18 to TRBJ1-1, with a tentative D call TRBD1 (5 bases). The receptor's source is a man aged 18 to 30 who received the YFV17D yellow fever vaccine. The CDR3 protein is CASSPGVKGTEAFF. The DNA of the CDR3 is TGTGCCAGCTCACCAGGCGTTAAGGGGACTGAAGCTTTCTTT.